This T cell receptor beta chain was obtained from a study of identifying expanded T cells in peripheral blood. The CDR3 contains 12 residues. V was pared by 6 bases and J by 8 bases, with 13 bases between. Germline CDR1 and CDR2: MDHEN and SYDVKM. TCRdb's copy holds only in-frame clones and misses some; the assay was immunoSEQ multiplex PCR. The table has over 70,000 clones, more than 75% seen once. A word on this clone: What it binds is unknown.

Collection occurred without any documented infections or immune events in donors. Whole-study findings and limits: Two-week clone count variance significantly increased as total template count grew.

This clonotype originated in a person aged 18 to 75 in good health. The rearrangement links TRBV28 to TRBJ1-2; weak D call: TRBD1 (5 bases). Sequenced sample: blood. CDR3 coding DNA: TGTGCCAGCAGATTCAGGGTGGACGGCTACACCTTC. Amino acids: CASRFRVDGYTF.